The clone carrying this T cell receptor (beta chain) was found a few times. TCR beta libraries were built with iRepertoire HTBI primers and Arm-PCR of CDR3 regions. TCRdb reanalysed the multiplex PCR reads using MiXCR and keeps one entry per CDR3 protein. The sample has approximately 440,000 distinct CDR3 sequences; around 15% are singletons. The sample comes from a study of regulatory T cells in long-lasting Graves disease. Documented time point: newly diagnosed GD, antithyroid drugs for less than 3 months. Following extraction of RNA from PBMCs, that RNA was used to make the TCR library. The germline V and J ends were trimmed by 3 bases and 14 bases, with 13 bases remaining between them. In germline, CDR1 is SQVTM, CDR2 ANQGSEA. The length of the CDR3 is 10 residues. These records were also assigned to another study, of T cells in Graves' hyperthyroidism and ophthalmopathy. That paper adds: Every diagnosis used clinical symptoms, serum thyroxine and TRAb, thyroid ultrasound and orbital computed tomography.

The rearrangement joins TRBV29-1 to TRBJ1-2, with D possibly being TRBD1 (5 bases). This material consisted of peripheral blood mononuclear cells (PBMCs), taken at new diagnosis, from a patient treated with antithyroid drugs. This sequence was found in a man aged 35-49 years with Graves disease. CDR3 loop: CSVEEGLRTF. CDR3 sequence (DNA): TGCAGCGTTGAGGAGGGGCTGCGGACCTTC.